This T cell receptor (beta chain) was documented in a study of OX40 agonist ivuxolimab in advanced cancers. Across the study: With ivuxolimab, an agonistic anti-OX40 (CD134) antibody, patients were treated. Among those treated, three patients had partial responses, one with hepatocellular carcinoma and two with cutaneous melanoma. Ivuxolimab, which patients received intravenously every 2 weeks, was dosed at 0.01 to 10 mg/kg.

If patients had autoimmune disease history or systemic immunosuppression, they were excluded. This clone has a handful of counts. This sample also contains other DNA sequences that code for the same CDR3. Assay used: immunoSEQ multiplex PCR; TCRdb lists only in-frame clones, some missing. Here the sample spans over 75,000 clones, about 90% being singletons. Trimming at V came to 4 bases and at J to 2 bases, leaving 3 bases not matched to a gene. The CDR3 runs to 16 residues. Germline V gene lookup returns CDR1 SGHRS and CDR2 YFSETQ. The TCR sequence derives from an adult with an advanced solid tumor such as melanoma, head and neck, liver or kidney cancer. The chain recombines TRBV5-1 with TRBJ2-3, with 14 bases identical to TRBD2. The specimen was CD4+ or CD8+ T cells sorted from blood, collected in a trial of the OX40 agonist ivuxolimab. The CDR3 DNA is TGCGCCAGCAGCCCGACTAGCGGGAGGGACACAGATACGCAGTATTTT. Its translation is CASSPTSGRDTDTQYF.